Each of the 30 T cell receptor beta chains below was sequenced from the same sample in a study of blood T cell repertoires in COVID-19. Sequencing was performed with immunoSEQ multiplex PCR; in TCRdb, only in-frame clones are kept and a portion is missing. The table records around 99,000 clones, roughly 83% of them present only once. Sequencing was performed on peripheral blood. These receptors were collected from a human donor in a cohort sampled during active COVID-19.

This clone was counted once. Here the CDR3 reads CASSQGLEANNEQFF. In DNA, the CDR3 is TGTGCCAGCAGCCAGGGACTAGAGGCGAACAATGAGCAGTTCTTC. V and J are TRBV14 and TRBJ2-1; 8 bases are shared with TRBD2. Germline CDR1 and CDR2: SGHDN and FVKESK. The CDR3 spans 15 residues. J gave up 5 bases and V 3 bases, and 6 bases lay outside the gene matches.

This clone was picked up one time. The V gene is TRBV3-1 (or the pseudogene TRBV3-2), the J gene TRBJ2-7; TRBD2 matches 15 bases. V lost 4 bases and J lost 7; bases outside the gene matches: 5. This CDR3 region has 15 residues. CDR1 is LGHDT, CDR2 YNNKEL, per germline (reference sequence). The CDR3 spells CASSLGLAGGGEQYF. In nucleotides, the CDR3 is TGTGCCAGCAGCCTGGGACTAGCGGGGGGCGGGGAGCAGTACTTC.

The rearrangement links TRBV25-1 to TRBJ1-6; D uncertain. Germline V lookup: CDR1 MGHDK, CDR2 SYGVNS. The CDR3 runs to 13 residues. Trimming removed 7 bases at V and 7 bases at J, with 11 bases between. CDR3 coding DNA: TGTGCCAGCACTCGGGGTTTGAATTCACCCCTCCACTTT. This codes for CASTRGLNSPLHF.

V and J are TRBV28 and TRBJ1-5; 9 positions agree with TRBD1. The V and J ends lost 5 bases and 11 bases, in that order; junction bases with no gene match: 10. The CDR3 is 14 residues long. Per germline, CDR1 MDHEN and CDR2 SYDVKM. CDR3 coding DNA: TGTGCCAGCAGTCCATGGACAGGGGACAAGTCCCAGCATTTT. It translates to CASSPWTGDKSQHF.

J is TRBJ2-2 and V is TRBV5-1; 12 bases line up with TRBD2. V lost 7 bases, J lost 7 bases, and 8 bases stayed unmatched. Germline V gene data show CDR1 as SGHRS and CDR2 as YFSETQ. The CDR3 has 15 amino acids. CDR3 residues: CASSRLAGENGELFF. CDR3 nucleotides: TGCGCCAGCTCTCGACTAGCGGGAGAGAACGGGGAGCTGTTTTTT.

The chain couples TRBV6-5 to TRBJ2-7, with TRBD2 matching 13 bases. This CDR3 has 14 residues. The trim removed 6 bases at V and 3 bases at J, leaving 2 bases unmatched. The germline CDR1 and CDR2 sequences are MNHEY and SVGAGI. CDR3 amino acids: CASRGLAGNYEQYF. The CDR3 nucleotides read TGTGCCAGCAGGGGACTAGCGGGGAACTACGAGCAGTACTTC.

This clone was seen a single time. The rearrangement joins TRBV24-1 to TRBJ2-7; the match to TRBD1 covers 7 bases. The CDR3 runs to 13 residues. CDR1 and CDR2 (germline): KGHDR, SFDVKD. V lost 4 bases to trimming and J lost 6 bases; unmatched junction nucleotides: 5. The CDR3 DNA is TGTGCCACCAGTGACCCGACAGGGTCCGAGCAGTACTTC. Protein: CATSDPTGSEQYF.

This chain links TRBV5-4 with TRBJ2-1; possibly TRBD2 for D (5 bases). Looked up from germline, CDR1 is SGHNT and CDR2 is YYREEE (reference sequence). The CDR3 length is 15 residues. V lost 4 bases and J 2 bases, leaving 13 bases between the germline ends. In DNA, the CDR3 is TGTGCCAGCAGCGGTGAACTAGGACCCTACAATGAGCAGTTCTTC. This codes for CASSGELGPYNEQFF.

The CDR3 coding sequence is TGTGCCAGCTCCCTAACTAGCGGGACCTCCTACGAGCAGTACGTC. This encodes CASSLTSGTSYEQYV. The chain has TRBV18 and TRBJ2-7; TRBD2 agrees at 10 bases. The CDR3 is made up of 15 amino acids. CDR1 is KGHSH, CDR2 LQKENI, per germline. V was clipped by 6 bases and J by 0 bases; unmatched bases: 5.

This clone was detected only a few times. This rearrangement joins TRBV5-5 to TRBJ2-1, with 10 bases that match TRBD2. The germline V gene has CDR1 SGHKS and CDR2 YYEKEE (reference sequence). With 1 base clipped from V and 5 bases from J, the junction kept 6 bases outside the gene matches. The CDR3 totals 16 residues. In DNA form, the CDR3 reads TGTGCCAGCAGCTTGCGAGGGACTAGCGAGAACAATGAGCAGTTCTTC. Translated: CASSLRGTSENNEQFF.

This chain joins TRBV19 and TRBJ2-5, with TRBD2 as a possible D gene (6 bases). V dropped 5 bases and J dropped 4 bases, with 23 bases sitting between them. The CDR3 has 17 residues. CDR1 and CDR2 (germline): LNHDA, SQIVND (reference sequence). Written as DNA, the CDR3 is TGTGCCAGTAGTCCCGCCAAACTAGCATTGGGAGGAGAGACCCAGTACTTC. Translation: CASSPAKLALGGETQYF.

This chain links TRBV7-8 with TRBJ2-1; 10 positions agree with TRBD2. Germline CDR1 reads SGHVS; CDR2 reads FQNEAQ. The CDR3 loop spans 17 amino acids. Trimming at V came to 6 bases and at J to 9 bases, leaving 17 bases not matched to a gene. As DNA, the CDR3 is TGTGCCAGCAGTCCAACTCGGACTAGCGGAGGGGGGGGTGAGCAGTTCTTC. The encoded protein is CASSPTRTSGGGGEQFF.

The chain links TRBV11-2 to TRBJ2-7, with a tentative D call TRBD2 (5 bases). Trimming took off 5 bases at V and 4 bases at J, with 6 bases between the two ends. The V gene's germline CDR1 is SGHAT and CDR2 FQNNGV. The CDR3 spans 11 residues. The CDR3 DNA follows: TGTGCCAGCAGCCGAGGGTACGAGCAGTACTTC. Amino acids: CASSRGYEQYF.

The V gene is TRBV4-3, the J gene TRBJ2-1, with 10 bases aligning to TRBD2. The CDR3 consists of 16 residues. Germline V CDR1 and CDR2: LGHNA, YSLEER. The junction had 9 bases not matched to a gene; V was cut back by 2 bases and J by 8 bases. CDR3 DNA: TGCGCCAGCAGCCAACAAGAGGGGACTAGCGTCCATGAGCAGTTCTTC. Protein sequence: CASSQQEGTSVHEQFF.

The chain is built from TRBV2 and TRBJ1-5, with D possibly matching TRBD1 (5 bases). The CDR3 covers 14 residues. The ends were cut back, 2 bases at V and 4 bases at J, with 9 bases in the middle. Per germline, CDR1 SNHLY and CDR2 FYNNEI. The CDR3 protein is CASSESGGNQPQHF. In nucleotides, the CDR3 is TGTGCCAGCAGTGAATCGGGGGGTAATCAGCCCCAGCATTTT.

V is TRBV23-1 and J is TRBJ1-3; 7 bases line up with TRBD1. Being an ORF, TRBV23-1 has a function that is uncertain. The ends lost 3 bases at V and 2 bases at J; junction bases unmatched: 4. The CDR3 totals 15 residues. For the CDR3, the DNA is TGCGCCAGCAGTCAGAGGGGGCCGGCTGGAAACACCATATATTTT. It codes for CASSQRGPAGNTIYF.

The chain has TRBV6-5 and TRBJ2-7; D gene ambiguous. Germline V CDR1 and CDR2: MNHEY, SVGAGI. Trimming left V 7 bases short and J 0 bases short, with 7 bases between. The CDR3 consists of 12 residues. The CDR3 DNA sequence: TGTGCCAGCAAAACCGGCTCCTACGAGCAGTACGTC. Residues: CASKTGSYEQYV.

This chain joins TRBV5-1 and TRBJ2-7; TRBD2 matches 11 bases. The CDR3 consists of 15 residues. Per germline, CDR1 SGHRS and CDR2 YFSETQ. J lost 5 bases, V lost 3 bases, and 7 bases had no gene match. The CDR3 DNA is TGCGCCAGCAGCTCGTCCACTAGCGGGAGTAACGAGCAGTACTTC. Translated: CASSSSTSGSNEQYF.

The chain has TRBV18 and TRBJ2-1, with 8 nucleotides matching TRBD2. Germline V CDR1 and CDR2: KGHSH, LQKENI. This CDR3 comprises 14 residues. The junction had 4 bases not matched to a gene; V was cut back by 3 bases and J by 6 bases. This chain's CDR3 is CASSPAGTSNEQFF. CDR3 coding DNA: TGTGCCAGCTCACCCGCCGGGACTAGCAATGAGCAGTTCTTC.

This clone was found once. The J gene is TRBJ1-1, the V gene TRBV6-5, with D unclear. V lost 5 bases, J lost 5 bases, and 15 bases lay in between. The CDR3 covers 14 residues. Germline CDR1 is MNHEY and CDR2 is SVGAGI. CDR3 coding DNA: TGTGCCAGCAGTACCCAGGAAAGAGGGACTGAAGCTTTCTTT. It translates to CASSTQERGTEAFF.

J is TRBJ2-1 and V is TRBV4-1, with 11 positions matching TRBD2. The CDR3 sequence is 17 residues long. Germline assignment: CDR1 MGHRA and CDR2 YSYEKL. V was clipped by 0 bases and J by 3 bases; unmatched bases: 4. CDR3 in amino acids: CASSQEASGRNYNEQFF. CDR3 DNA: TGCGCCAGCAGCCAAGAGGCTAGCGGGAGGAACTACAATGAGCAGTTCTTC.

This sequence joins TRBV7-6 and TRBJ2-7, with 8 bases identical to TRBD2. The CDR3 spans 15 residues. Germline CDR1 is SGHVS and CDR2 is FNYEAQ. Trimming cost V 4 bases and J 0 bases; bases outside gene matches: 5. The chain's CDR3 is CASSSSGSSSYEQYV. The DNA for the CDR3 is TGTGCCAGCAGCTCGAGCGGGAGTAGCTCCTACGAGCAGTACGTC.

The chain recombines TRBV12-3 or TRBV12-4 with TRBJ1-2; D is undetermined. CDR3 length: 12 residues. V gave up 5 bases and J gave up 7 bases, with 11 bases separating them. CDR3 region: CASSAPGAGYTF. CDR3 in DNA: TGTGCCAGCAGTGCACCAGGTGCTGGCTACACCTTC.

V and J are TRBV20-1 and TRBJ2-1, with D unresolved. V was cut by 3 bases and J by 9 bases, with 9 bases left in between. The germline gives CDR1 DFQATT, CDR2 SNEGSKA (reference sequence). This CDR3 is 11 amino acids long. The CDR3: CSASPLVEQFF. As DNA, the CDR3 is TGCAGTGCTAGTCCCTTAGTTGAGCAGTTCTTC.

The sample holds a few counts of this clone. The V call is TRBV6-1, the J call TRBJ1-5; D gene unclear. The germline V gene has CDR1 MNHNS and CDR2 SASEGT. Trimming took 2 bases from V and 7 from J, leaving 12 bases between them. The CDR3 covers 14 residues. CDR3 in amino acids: CASSESAGWQPQHF. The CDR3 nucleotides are TGTGCCAGCAGTGAATCTGCGGGCTGGCAGCCCCAGCATTTT.

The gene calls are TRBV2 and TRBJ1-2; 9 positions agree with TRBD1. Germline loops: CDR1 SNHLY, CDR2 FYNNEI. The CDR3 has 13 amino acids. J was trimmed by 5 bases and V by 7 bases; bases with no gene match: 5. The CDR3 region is CASTSTGGYGYTF. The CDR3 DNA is TGTGCCAGCACTTCGACAGGGGGGTATGGCTACACCTTC.

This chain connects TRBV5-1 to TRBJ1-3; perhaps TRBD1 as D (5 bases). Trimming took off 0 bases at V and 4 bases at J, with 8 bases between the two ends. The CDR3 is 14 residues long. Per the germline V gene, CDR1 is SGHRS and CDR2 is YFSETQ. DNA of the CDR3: TGCGCCAGCAGCTTGGCAGGGCTCGGAAACACCATATATTTT. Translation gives CASSLAGLGNTIYF.

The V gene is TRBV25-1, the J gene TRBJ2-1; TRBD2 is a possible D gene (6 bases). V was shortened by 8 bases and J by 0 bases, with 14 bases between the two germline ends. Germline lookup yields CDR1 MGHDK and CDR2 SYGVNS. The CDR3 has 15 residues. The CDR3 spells CASGGGYTSYNEQFF. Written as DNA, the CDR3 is TGTGCCAGCGGCGGAGGGTACACCTCCTACAATGAGCAGTTCTTC. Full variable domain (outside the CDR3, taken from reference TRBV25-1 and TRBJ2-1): EADIYQTPRYLVIGTGKKITLECSQTMGHDKMYWYQQDPGMELHLIHYSYGVNSTEKGDLSSESTVSRIRTEHFPLTLESARPSHTSQYLCASGGGYTSYNEQFFGPGTRLTVL.

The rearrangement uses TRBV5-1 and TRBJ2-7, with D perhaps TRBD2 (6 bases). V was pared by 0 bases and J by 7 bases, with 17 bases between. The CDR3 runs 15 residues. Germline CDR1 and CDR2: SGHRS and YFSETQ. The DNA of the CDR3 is TGCGCCAGCAGCTTGGAGGGGCCCCGGGGGAGGGAGCAGTACTTC. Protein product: CASSLEGPRGREQYF.

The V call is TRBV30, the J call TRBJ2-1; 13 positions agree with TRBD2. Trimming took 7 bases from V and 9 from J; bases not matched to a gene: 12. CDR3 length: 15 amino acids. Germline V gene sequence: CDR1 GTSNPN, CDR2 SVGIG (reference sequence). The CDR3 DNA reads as TGTGCCTACGACGGGACTAGCGGGATGAGGGGTGAGCAGTTCTTC. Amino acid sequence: CAYDGTSGMRGEQFF.